The rows below give T cell receptor beta chains drawn from one sample of a study of human T cells and chemical hapten exposure. TCRdb reanalysed the RACE reads using MiXCR and keeps one entry per CDR3 protein. Of around 330,000 distinct CDR3 sequences in the sample, over 5% were seen once. Sample: whole blood, taken in connection with sensitization to the hapten diphenylcyclopropenone (DPC). These receptors were taken from a woman aged 18-29 years with alopecia areata. Some clones in this sample may be carry-over from other donors' samples. Both conserved end residues are trimmed from each CDR3. Each record gives: clone size, V gene, J gene, CDR3 protein. Expanded clones get a size class; other rows say once, few or many, or leave the size out.

clone size: .; V gene: TRBV20-1; J gene: TRBJ1-5; CDR3 protein: SVQGQGARGQPQH
clone size: many; V gene: TRBV7-9; J gene: TRBJ1-1; CDR3 protein: ASSRLSKGETEAF
clone size: few; V gene: TRBV7-8; J gene: TRBJ1-5; CDR3 protein: ASSRRGGSNQPQH
clone size: few; V gene: TRBV12-3/TRBV12-4; J gene: TRBJ1-2; CDR3 protein: ASSLIGQGSLHGYT
clone size: few; V gene: TRBV20-1; J gene: TRBJ2-3; CDR3 protein: TGPRGDTQY
clone size: many; V gene: TRBV5-1; J gene: TRBJ1-2; CDR3 protein: ASSLGNQAFNYGYT
clone size: .; V gene: TRBV28; J gene: TRBJ1-2; CDR3 protein: ASSFGTARAGYGYT
clone size: many; V gene: TRBV3-1; J gene: TRBJ2-2; CDR3 protein: ASSQAYLWGTSGNTGELF
clone size: few; V gene: TRBV7-9; J gene: TRBJ1-2; CDR3 protein: ASSLGYRRQGIDGYT
clone size: many; V gene: TRBV5-1; J gene: TRBJ2-7; CDR3 protein: ASSQQGSSYEQY
clone size: .; V gene: TRBV24-1; J gene: TRBJ2-3; CDR3 protein: ATSDVGSADTQY
clone size: many; V gene: TRBV2; J gene: TRBJ1-6; CDR3 protein: ASSVGQSSIPLH
clone size: few; V gene: TRBV7-8; J gene: TRBJ2-2; CDR3 protein: ASSLVAGGPNTGELF
clone size: many; V gene: TRBV4-1; J gene: TRBJ1-1; CDR3 protein: ASSQVNRLLNTEAF
clone size: .; V gene: TRBV5-1; J gene: TRBJ1-5; CDR3 protein: ASSLGTLGGNQPQH
clone size: many; V gene: TRBV10-2; J gene: TRBJ1-2; CDR3 protein: ASRDQGNYGYT
clone size: many; V gene: TRBV27; J gene: TRBJ2-1; CDR3 protein: ASSSLAGGPYNEQF
clone size: few; V gene: TRBV28; J gene: TRBJ1-4; CDR3 protein: ASKTGQGVEKLF
clone size: few; V gene: TRBV24-1; J gene: TRBJ2-3; CDR3 protein: ATSDLNGDRGPDTQY
clone size: .; V gene: TRBV4-3; J gene: TRBJ1-2; CDR3 protein: ASSQERRQGAHYGYT
clone size: many; V gene: TRBV12-3/TRBV12-4; J gene: TRBJ1-1; CDR3 protein: ASSIGEGLF
clone size: .; V gene: TRBV12-3/TRBV12-4; J gene: TRBJ1-2; CDR3 protein: ASSFHLQDYGYT
clone size: many; V gene: TRBV7-2; J gene: TRBJ2-3; CDR3 protein: ASSLGRRTDTQY
clone size: .; V gene: TRBV27; J gene: TRBJ2-1; CDR3 protein: ASSLAGTAYNEQF
clone size: few; V gene: TRBV7-2; J gene: TRBJ2-7; CDR3 protein: ASSHWEGLAGGLTYEQY
clone size: .; V gene: TRBV27; J gene: TRBJ1-6; CDR3 protein: ASSLGGLGSPLH
clone size: many; V gene: TRBV2; J gene: TRBJ1-5; CDR3 protein: ASSEDRGRQPQH
clone size: few; V gene: TRBV15; J gene: TRBJ1-6; CDR3 protein: ATSRVAGNSPLH
clone size: .; V gene: TRBV7-2; J gene: TRBJ2-7; CDR3 protein: ASSPSSGLYEQY
clone size: many; V gene: TRBV29-1; J gene: TRBJ1-1; CDR3 protein: SVLRDRGTEAF
clone size: .; V gene: TRBV6-2/TRBV6-3; J gene: TRBJ2-5; CDR3 protein: ASSYERGGSETQY
clone size: .; V gene: TRBV3-1; J gene: TRBJ2-5; CDR3 protein: ASSQRGDETQY
clone size: .; V gene: TRBV28; J gene: TRBJ1-4; CDR3 protein: ASSLIGQGITNEKLF
clone size: many; V gene: TRBV7-2; J gene: TRBJ1-5; CDR3 protein: ASSLVRTSSNQPQH
clone size: few; V gene: TRBV20-1; J gene: TRBJ1-2; CDR3 protein: SARDYGGVSGYNYGYT
clone size: few; V gene: TRBV3-1; J gene: TRBJ2-2; CDR3 protein: ASSHSLGYTGELF
clone size: many; V gene: TRBV12-3/TRBV12-4; J gene: TRBJ2-5; CDR3 protein: ASSRDIQETQY
clone size: many; V gene: TRBV20-1; J gene: TRBJ2-1; CDR3 protein: SARVNDQQF
clone size: few; V gene: TRBV6-6; J gene: TRBJ2-1; CDR3 protein: SAGGGATYNEQF
clone size: few; V gene: TRBV19; J gene: TRBJ2-1; CDR3 protein: ASSFEGGRYNEQF
clone size: many; V gene: TRBV20-1; J gene: TRBJ2-1; CDR3 protein: SARKVTLYDEQF
clone size: few; V gene: TRBV4-3; J gene: TRBJ2-7; CDR3 protein: ASSQEAGYEQY
clone size: few; V gene: TRBV29-1; J gene: TRBJ1-2; CDR3 protein: SVGTSLNYGYT
clone size: few; V gene: TRBV7-6; J gene: TRBJ2-5; CDR3 protein: ASRGQGGGETQY
clone size: .; V gene: TRBV5-4; J gene: TRBJ1-6; CDR3 protein: ASSLAEWNSPLH
clone size: many; V gene: TRBV10-3; J gene: TRBJ1-1; CDR3 protein: AISESGGTGANTEAF
clone size: many; V gene: TRBV7-8; J gene: TRBJ2-5; CDR3 protein: ASSPRRLGEGETQY
clone size: few; V gene: TRBV6-1; J gene: TRBJ2-7; CDR3 protein: ASRAGTGGREEQY
clone size: many; V gene: TRBV5-6; J gene: TRBJ2-6; CDR3 protein: ASSSGTAFVLT
clone size: .; V gene: TRBV29-1; J gene: TRBJ1-2; CDR3 protein: SVEGGQGEPNYGYT
clone size: .; V gene: TRBV7-6; J gene: TRBJ2-1; CDR3 protein: ASSNRDRGVDEQF
clone size: few; V gene: TRBV13; J gene: TRBJ1-2; CDR3 protein: ASSSTGDYGYT
clone size: many; V gene: TRBV4-2; J gene: TRBJ1-6; CDR3 protein: ASSRDRSSYNSPLH
clone size: .; V gene: TRBV20-1; J gene: TRBJ1-1; CDR3 protein: SARGEAAYTEAF
clone size: few; V gene: TRBV27; J gene: TRBJ2-7; CDR3 protein: ASSLSPGMDEQY
clone size: few; V gene: TRBV12-3/TRBV12-4; J gene: TRBJ2-1; CDR3 protein: ASSPGGGGGLSSYNEQF
clone size: .; V gene: TRBV9; J gene: TRBJ2-3; CDR3 protein: ASSVGGAGVDTQY
clone size: few; V gene: TRBV6-5; J gene: TRBJ2-3; CDR3 protein: ASSRPTASGEDTQY
clone size: .; V gene: TRBV18; J gene: TRBJ1-4; CDR3 protein: ASGTGDHEKLF